This TCR beta chain emerged from a study of cytomegalovirus exposure and HLA in healthy donors. This clone was counted a single time. As yet, its antigen is unknown. The CDR3 has 13 residues. In germline, CDR1 is SGHVS, CDR2 FNYEAQ. Trimming pared 4 bases from V and 11 bases from J, leaving 17 bases between. Whole-study results and caveats: Despite most TCR sequences being rare, some public TCRs occurred in many donors. The study flagged approximately 180 TCR beta chains as cytomegalovirus-associated.

Both 60 Vbeta primers and 13 Jbeta primers went into the PCR. Authors' methods: Later reanalysis found around 80 million unique TCR beta chains, roughly 10 million of them shared. Assay used: immunoSEQ multiplex PCR; TCRdb lists only in-frame clones, some missing. V and J calls and clone size follow that table, whereas D and trimming were derived from the DNA. The repertoire consists of roughly 100,000 clones, with 69% occurring once and the leading ten covering more than 2.5%. Source material: PBMCs. This clonotype originated in a man aged 30 to 45 in good health and CMV-seronegative. The rearrangement uses TRBV7-6 and TRBJ1-1; D remains ambiguous. The DNA of the CDR3 is TGTGCCAGCAGCTCTTCCGAAGGGAGGGATGCTTTCTTT. Its protein is CASSSSEGRDAFF.